The TCR beta chain under discussion was sequenced for a study of T cells in narcolepsy. About the study: Patients with NT1 or NT2 and healthy control donors were enrolled.

Whole-study results and caveats: HCRT-specific and TRIB2-specific autoreactive clonotypes appeared among same-patient CSF and blood CD4+ clonotypes. Autoreactive clone sequences were missing from some blood memory CD4+ repertoires. Healthy controls reportedly lacked the autoreactive clonotypes serially found in patients' blood.

About this clone: Its matching antigen is unknown.

Profiling relied on immunoSEQ multiplex PCR, and the TCRdb table lists in-frame clones only, not all of them. The sample lists more than 25,000 clones; 79% were seen once. The clonotype comes from a human donor in good health. The specimen was memory (CD45RA-) CD4+ T cells from blood.

The CDR3 region is CASKTAYRGTGELFF. As DNA, the CDR3 is TGCGCCAGCAAAACTGCCTACCGGGGCACCGGGGAGCTGTTTTTT. V usage is TRBV5-1 and J usage is TRBJ2-2; possible D gene TRBD2, 5 bases. The V gene's germline CDR1 is SGHRS and CDR2 YFSETQ. The CDR3 is made up of 15 amino acids. V shed 6 bases and J shed 4 bases, with 16 bases lying between them.